Given below is one T cell receptor beta chain in context. The data were obtained in a study of blood T cells in healthy people across ages. A second PCR of 7 to 11 cycles used a sample-barcoded 5' primer and a J-beta primer mix. TCRdb processed the 5' RACE reads anew with MiXCR; each CDR3 protein has one entry. This repertoire shows some 1.5 million distinct CDR3 sequences, under 30% found once; its top ten account for 7% to 9%. CDR1 is LGHNA and CDR2 is YSLEER in the germline V gene. With V trimmed by 4 bases and J by 10 bases, 14 bases remained unmatched. This CDR3 comprises 17 residues. The sequenced material came from blood. The receptor was isolated from a woman in her 30s in good health. This chain uses TRBV4-3 with TRBJ2-1; 12 bases line up with TRBD2. Written as DNA, the CDR3 is TGCGCCAGCAGCCGTCTCAGGGCTAGCGGGAGGGTAGGGGAGCAGTTCTTC. Its protein is CASSRLRASGRVGEQFF.